This T cell receptor beta chain was documented in a study of control samples from healthy donors and cancer patients. Sequencing used immunoSEQ multiplex PCR; TCRdb keeps in-frame clones, though not all of them. Of about 140,000 clones listed, roughly 94% are singletons. The CDR3 consists of 15 residues. Per the germline V gene, CDR1 is LGHDT and CDR2 is YNNKEL (reference sequence). The V and J ends lost 4 bases and 2 bases respectively, with 15 bases between them. The rearrangement joins TRBV3-1 (or the pseudogene TRBV3-2) to TRBJ2-7; D not resolved. This sequence was found in a man between 35 and 55 years old in good health. Source material: blood. CDR3: CASSRADLGTYEQYF. DNA for the CDR3: TGTGCCAGCAGCCGTGCGGATCTAGGGACCTACGAGCAGTACTTC.